Each of the 19 T cell receptor beta chains below was sequenced from the same sample in a study of tissue T cells after allogeneic stem cell transplantation. Measured with immunoSEQ multiplex PCR; TCRdb has only the in-frame clones, and not every one. Altogether thousands of clones are present, around half being singletons, with the ten largest covering around 3.9%. The time point was: mouse harvest day 7 after allogeneic transplant. Mouse grafts combined 10^7 T-cell-depleted bone marrow cells with 10^6 splenic CD5+ T cells. Sequencing was performed on gut tissue. The receptors stem from a female BALB/c mouse given C57BL/6 T cells with graft-versus-host disease after an allogeneic hematopoietic cell transplant.

This clone was detected only a few times. Mouse gene names apply. The read finishes 1 residue shy of the CDR3 end, and the germline J gene is used to complete it. The V call is TRBV26, the J call TRBJ2-7, with D tentatively TRBD2 (7 bases). The CDR3 is 14 residues long. Germline V CDR1 and CDR2: KGHPV, FQNQEV (reference sequence). V was pared by 2 bases and J by 0 bases, with 8 bases between. Incomplete CDR3 DNA: TGTGCCAGCAGTCTGGGGGGGCGCTCCTATGAACAGTAC. Translating it yields CASSLGGRSYEQY. The entire CDR3 protein reads CASSLGGRSYEQYF.

This clone is deemed medium-sized (0.01 to 0.1%). Mouse gene names and germline throughout. The read ends 1 residue before the CDR3 terminus; that terminus is restored from the germline J gene. The rearrangement joins TRBV26 to TRBJ2-2, with D possibly TRBD1 on 5 matching bases. The CDR3 has 14 amino acids. Germline-derived CDR1 and CDR2 are KGHPV and FQNQEV (reference sequence). Trimming took 2 bases from V and 1 from J, leaving 5 bases between them. CDR3 bases read: TGTGCCAGCAGTCTGGGACAAAACACCGGGCAGCTCTAC. Encoded protein: CASSLGQNTGQLY. The CDR3 reads in full as CASSLGQNTGQLYF.

About this clone: Gene names follow the mouse nomenclature. The read finishes 1 residue shy of the CDR3 end, and the germline J gene is used to complete it. The rearrangement joins TRBV26 to TRBJ1-1, with 8 bases matching TRBD1. The CDR3 spans 14 residues. The J segment lost 4 bases and the V segment lost 6 bases, leaving 7 bases of the junction unmatched. CDR1 and CDR2 from the germline V gene are KGHPV and FQNQEV (reference sequence). Here the CDR3 reads CASRPTGAGTEVFF. CDR3 DNA, as far as it was read: TGTGCCAGCAGACCGACAGGGGCGGGCACAGAAGTCTTC.

This clone has more than one count but fewer than ten. Gene and germline names: mouse. Sequencing ends 1 residue short of the CDR3 end; the germline J gene provides the rest. The rearrangement joins TRBV19 to TRBJ1-4, with D possibly TRBD1 on 6 matching bases. This CDR3 comprises 14 residues. CDR1 FNHDT and CDR2 SITEND come from the germline V gene (reference sequence). Trimming took 5 bases from V and 0 from J, leaving 8 bases between them. The sequenced CDR3 bases are TGTGCCAGCAGGGGGACAATTTCCAACGAAAGATTATTT. Residues: CASRGTISNERLF. The full CDR3 sequence reads CASRGTISNERLFF.

This clone was detected a few times. Gene names are mouse gene names. The part of the CDR3 DNA that was read is TGTGCCAGCTCTCTAGACATTTCCAACGAAAGATTATTT. Its protein is CASSLDISNERLF. The whole CDR3 is CASSLDISNERLFF. The chain joins TRBV12-2 to TRBJ1-4; no definite D call. The read stops 1 residue short of the end of the CDR3; the missing end is completed from the germline J gene. Per the germline V gene, CDR1 is SGHLS and CDR2 is HYDKME. This CDR3 is 14 amino acids long. Trimming pared 1 base from V and 0 bases from J, leaving 5 bases between.

This clone was counted between two and nine times. Mouse gene names and germline throughout. The read ends 1 residue shy of where the CDR3 ends; the end is completed using the germline J gene. The chain uses TRBV26 and TRBJ2-7; 9 bases match TRBD1. CDR1 is KGHPV and CDR2 is FQNQEV in the germline V gene (reference sequence). The CDR3 has 14 amino acids. V shed 4 bases and J 4 bases; nucleotides not matched to a gene: 5. This CDR3 is CASSQGQGLYEQYF. The sequenced part of the CDR3 DNA is TGTGCCAGCAGTCAAGGACAGGGGCTTTATGAACAGTAC. The whole variable domain, remainder taken from reference TRBV26 and TRBJ2-7, is NSKVIQTPRYLVKGQGQKAKMRCIPEKGHPVVFWYQQNKNNEFKFLINFQNQEVLQQIDMTEKRFSAECPSNSPCSLEIQSSEAGDSALYLCASSQGQGLYEQYFGPGTRLTVL.

This clone was seen only a few times. Germline and genes: mouse. The read finishes 1 residue shy of the CDR3 end, and the germline J gene is used to complete it. The chain carries TRBV26 and TRBJ1-6; TRBD1 might be the D (5 bases). TRBJ1-6 is placed among ORFs of uncertain function. The V and J ends lost 4 bases and 5 bases respectively, with 9 bases between them. Germline loops: CDR1 KGHPV, CDR2 FQNQEV (reference sequence). This CDR3 is built from 14 residues. Partial CDR3 DNA: TGTGCCAGCAGTCGGCAGGGAAATAATTCGCCCCTCTAC. Translated: CASSRQGNNSPLY. The whole CDR3 reads CASSRQGNNSPLYF.

In regard to this clone: Gene names are mouse gene names. The missing CDR3 end, 1 residue past where the read stops, is filled in from the germline J gene. The J gene is TRBJ2-5, the V gene TRBV1; maybe TRBD1 (6 bases). The germline V gene has CDR1 NSQYPW and CDR2 LRSPGD (reference sequence). The V end lost 0 bases, the J end lost 3 bases, and 7 bases lay between the germline ends. The CDR3 totals 14 residues. Incomplete CDR3 DNA: TGCACCTGCAGTGCAGAAAGGGGGCAAGACACCCAGTAC. Encoded protein: CTCSAERGQDTQY. The CDR3 reads in full as CTCSAERGQDTQYF.

Note on this clone: Mouse names are used for the genes. The read halts 1 residue ahead of the CDR3 end, with the missing end drawn from the germline J gene. V gene TRBV3 combines with J gene TRBJ2-5; 11 nucleotides align to TRBD2. The CDR3 is 15 residues long. J gave up 6 bases and V 5 bases, and 7 bases lay outside the gene matches. CDR1 is SNHLY and CDR2 is FYNGKV in the germline V gene (reference sequence). The CDR3 region is CASSPLGGRGDTQYF. The covered CDR3 bases are TGTGCCAGCAGCCCACTGGGGGGGCGCGGGGACACCCAGTAC.

Concerning this clone: Germline and genes: mouse. CDR3 protein: CASSLVSSQNTLYF. The CDR3 bases that were read are TGTGCCAGCAGTCTGGTCAGTAGTCAAAACACCTTGTAC. The rearrangement uses TRBV26 and TRBJ2-4; D is unclear. Sequencing ends 1 residue short of the CDR3 end; the germline J gene provides the rest. Trimming shortened V by 2 bases and J by 0 bases, and 6 bases separated the two germline ends. Germline V gene data show CDR1 as KGHPV and CDR2 as FQNQEV (reference sequence). This CDR3 has 14 residues.

Comment on this clone: Gene names are the mouse ones. The read falls 1 residue short of the CDR3 end, and the missing part is taken from the germline J gene. The chain couples TRBV12-1 to TRBJ2-4, with 8 bases lining up with TRBD1. Trimming cost V 2 bases and J 0 bases; bases outside gene matches: 3. Germline CDR1 is SGHSN and CDR2 is HYEKVE. The CDR3 length is 15 residues. Incomplete CDR3 DNA: TGTGCCAGCTCTCACGGGACAGGTAGTCAAAACACCTTGTAC. Protein sequence: CASSHGTGSQNTLY. The full CDR3 protein is CASSHGTGSQNTLYF. Supplemented by reference TRBV12-1 and TRBJ2-4, the full variable domain reads DSGVVQSPRHIIKEKGGRSVLTCIPISGHSNVVWYQQTLGKELKFLIQHYEKVERDKGFLPSRFSVQQFDDYHSEMNMSALELEDSAMYFCASSHGTGSQNTLYFGAGTRLSVL.

Details on this clone: Gene names refer to mouse genes. The read halts 1 residue ahead of the CDR3 end, with the missing end drawn from the germline J gene. The chain employs TRBV16 and TRBJ2-5; maybe TRBD2 (6 bases). Trimming removed 1 base at V and 2 bases at J, with 7 bases between. This CDR3 comprises 14 residues. Germline lookup yields CDR1 SGHSA and CDR2 FRNQAP. CDR3 DNA, as far as it was read: TGTGCAAGCAGCTTAGGGGGACTCCAAGACACCCAGTAC. Protein sequence: CASSLGGLQDTQY. From start to end, the CDR3 is CASSLGGLQDTQYF. The full variable domain, completed using reference TRBV16 and TRBJ2-5, is NAGVIQTPRHKVTGKGQEATLWCEPISGHSAVFWYRQTIVQGLEFLTYFRNQAPIDDSGMPKERFSAQMPNQSHSTLKIQSTQPQDSAVYLCASSLGGLQDTQYFGPGTRLLVL.

A word on this clone: Genes and germline are mouse. With the read ending 1 residue before the CDR3 end, the germline J gene is used to fill in that end. J is TRBJ1-4 and V is TRBV26; D is possibly TRBD1 (6 bases). Trimming left V 6 bases short and J 7 bases short, with 6 bases between. From germline, CDR1 is KGHPV and CDR2 FQNQEV (reference sequence). The CDR3 totals 11 residues. CDR3: CASSRGERLFF. The covered CDR3 bases are TGTGCCAGCAGCAGGGGCGAAAGATTATTT.

This clone has a single count. Mouse names are used for the genes. The read terminates 1 residue ahead of where the CDR3 ends, so the germline J gene completes it. The genes are TRBV26 and TRBJ2-3; D is perhaps TRBD2 (7 bases). The germline CDR1 and CDR2 sequences are KGHPV and FQNQEV (reference sequence). The CDR3 contains 14 residues. The ends were cut back, 3 bases at V and 1 base at J, with 8 bases in the middle. The CDR3 sequence: CASSLGGRAETLYF. The sequenced part of the CDR3 DNA is TGTGCCAGCAGTCTAGGGGGGCGTGCAGAAACGCTGTAT.

A word on this clone: The genes and germline here are from mouse. The observed sequence ends 1 residue before the CDR3 terminus, with the missing tail filled in from the germline J gene. This chain joins TRBV3 and TRBJ2-7; TRBD2 agrees at 7 bases. The CDR3 spans 14 residues. Germline CDR1 SNHLY, CDR2 FYNGKV (reference sequence). J was trimmed by 3 bases and V by 2 bases; bases with no gene match: 4. The sequenced part of the CDR3 DNA is TGTGCCAGCAGCTTAAAGGCTGGGGGCTATGAACAGTAC. Encoded protein: CASSLKAGGYEQY. The entire CDR3 reads CASSLKAGGYEQYF. The variable domain in full, with the rest retrieved from reference TRBV3 and TRBJ2-7, is GPKVLQIPSHQIIDMGQMVTLNCDPVSNHLYFYWYKQILGQQMEFLVNFYNGKVMEKSKLFKDQFSVERPDGSYFTLKIQPTALEDSAVYFCASSLKAGGYEQYFGPGTRLTVL.

About this clone itself: The germline and genes are mouse ones. With the read ending 1 residue before the CDR3 end, the germline J gene is used to fill in that end. The gene calls are TRBV12-2 and TRBJ2-2, with TRBD1 matching 9 bases. This CDR3 spans 15 amino acids. Looked up from germline, CDR1 is SGHLS and CDR2 is HYDKME. After removal of 0 bases from V and 3 bases from J, the junction contained 1 base not matched to a gene. CDR3 residues: CASSLGDRDTGQLYF. Incomplete CDR3 DNA: TGTGCCAGCTCTCTCGGGGACAGGGACACCGGGCAGCTCTAC.

As to this clone: Mouse names are used for the genes. The read falls 1 residue short of the CDR3 end, and the missing part is taken from the germline J gene. The gene calls are TRBV16 and TRBJ2-3; TRBD1 matches 8 bases. V trimming: 2 bases; J trimming: 2 bases; junction bases outside the gene matches: 0. The CDR3 is 14 amino acids. Germline assignment: CDR1 SGHSA and CDR2 FRNQAP. The sequenced CDR3 bases are TGTGCAAGCAGCTTACAGGGGGCTGCAGAAACGCTGTAT. It encodes CASSLQGAAETLY. The entire CDR3 sequence reads CASSLQGAAETLYF. The full variable domain, its missing parts supplied by reference TRBV16 and TRBJ2-3, is NAGVIQTPRHKVTGKGQEATLWCEPISGHSAVFWYRQTIVQGLEFLTYFRNQAPIDDSGMPKERFSAQMPNQSHSTLKIQSTQPQDSAVYLCASSLQGAAETLYFGSGTRLTVL.

This clone was seen a handful of times. Any gene name here is a mouse gene name. The CDR3 is cut off 1 residue early in the read; its end comes from the germline J gene. This chain uses TRBV26 with TRBJ2-4; 11 nucleotides agree with TRBD2. Germline assignment: CDR1 KGHPV and CDR2 FQNQEV (reference sequence). V was pared by 0 bases and J by 3 bases, with 5 bases of the junction left unmatched. CDR3 length: 17 residues. CDR3 sequence: CASSLSKGTGGQNTLYF. The part of the CDR3 DNA that was read is TGTGCCAGCAGTCTGTCGAAGGGGACTGGGGGCCAAAACACCTTGTAC.

The sample holds one count of this clone. Gene names are the mouse ones. The sequence runs out 1 residue before the end of the CDR3; the remainder is reconstructed from the germline J gene. This chain links TRBV12-1 with TRBJ2-4; D may be TRBD2 (6 bases). The CDR3 contains 14 residues. The germline gives CDR1 SGHSN, CDR2 HYEKVE. V was clipped by 4 bases and J by 0 bases, with 10 bases between them. The part of the CDR3 DNA that was read is TGTGCCAGCTCCCCACTGGGAAGTCAAAACACCTTGTAC. Protein sequence: CASSPLGSQNTLY. The CDR3 reads in full as CASSPLGSQNTLYF.